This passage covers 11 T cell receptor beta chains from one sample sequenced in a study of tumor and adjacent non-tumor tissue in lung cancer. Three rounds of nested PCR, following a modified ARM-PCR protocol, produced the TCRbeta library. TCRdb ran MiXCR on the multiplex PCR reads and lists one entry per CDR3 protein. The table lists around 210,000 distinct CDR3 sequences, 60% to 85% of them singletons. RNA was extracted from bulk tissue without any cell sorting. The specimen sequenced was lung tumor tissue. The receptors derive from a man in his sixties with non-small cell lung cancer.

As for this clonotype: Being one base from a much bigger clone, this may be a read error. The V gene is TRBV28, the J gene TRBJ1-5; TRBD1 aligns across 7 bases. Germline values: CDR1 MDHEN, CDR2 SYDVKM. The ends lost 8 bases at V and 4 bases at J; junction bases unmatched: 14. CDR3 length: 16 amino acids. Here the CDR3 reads CASPPRQGDINQPQHF. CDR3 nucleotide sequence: TGTGCCAGCCCTCCCCGACAGGGAGACATAAATCAGCCCCAGCATTTT.

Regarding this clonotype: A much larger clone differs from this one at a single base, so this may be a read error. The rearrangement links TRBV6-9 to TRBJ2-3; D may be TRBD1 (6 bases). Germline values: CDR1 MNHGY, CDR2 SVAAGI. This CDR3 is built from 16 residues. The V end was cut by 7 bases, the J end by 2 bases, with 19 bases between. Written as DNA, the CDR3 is TGTGCCAGCACTTCCCGGGACACCGAACTCACAGATACGCAGTATTTT. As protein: CASTSRDTELTDTQYF.

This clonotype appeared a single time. The CDR3 nucleotides read TGCAGTGCTGAGCCATTTGGGCGGGCCAAAAACATTCAGTACTTC. The encoded protein is CSAEPFGRAKNIQYF. The chain is built from TRBV20-1 and TRBJ2-4; no firm D call. CDR3 length equals 15 residues. Germline assignment: CDR1 DFQATT and CDR2 SNEGSKA (reference sequence). Trimming shortened V by 5 bases and J by 1 base, and 15 bases separated the two germline ends.

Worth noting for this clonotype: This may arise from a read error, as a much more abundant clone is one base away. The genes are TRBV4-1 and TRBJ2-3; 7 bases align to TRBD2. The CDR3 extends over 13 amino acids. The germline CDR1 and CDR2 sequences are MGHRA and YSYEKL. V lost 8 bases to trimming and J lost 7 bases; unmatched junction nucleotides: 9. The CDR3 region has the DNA TGCGCCAGCCGATCCTCTAGCGGAAATACGCAGTATTTT. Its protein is CASRSSSGNTQYF.

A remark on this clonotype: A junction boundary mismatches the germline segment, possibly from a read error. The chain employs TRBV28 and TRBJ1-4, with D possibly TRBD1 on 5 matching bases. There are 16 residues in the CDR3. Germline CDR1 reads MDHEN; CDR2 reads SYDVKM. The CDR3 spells CASSFQRALGAENLFF. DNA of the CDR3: TGTGCCAGCAGTTTCCAGAGGGCCCTAGGGGCTGAAAACCTGTTTTTT.

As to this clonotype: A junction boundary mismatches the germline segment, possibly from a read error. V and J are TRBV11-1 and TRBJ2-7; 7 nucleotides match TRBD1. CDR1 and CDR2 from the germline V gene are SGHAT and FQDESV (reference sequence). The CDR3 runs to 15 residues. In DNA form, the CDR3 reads TGTGCCAGTAGCTCCTGGGAGAGGGGGCCATACGAGCAGTACTTC. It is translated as CASSSWERGPYEQYF.

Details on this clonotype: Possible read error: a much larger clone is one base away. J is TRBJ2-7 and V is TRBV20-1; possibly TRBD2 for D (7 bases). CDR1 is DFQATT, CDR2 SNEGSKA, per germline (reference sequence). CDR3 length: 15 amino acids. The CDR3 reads CSAIRVTGGVYGQYF. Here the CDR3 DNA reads TGCAGTGCCATTCGGGTAACGGGGGGCGTCTACGGGCAGTACTTC.

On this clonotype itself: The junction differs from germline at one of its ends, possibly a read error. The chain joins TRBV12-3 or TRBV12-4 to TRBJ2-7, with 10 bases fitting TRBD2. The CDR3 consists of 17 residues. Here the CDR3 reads CASSLGLAGAGSYEQNF. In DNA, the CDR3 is TGTGCCAGCAGTTTAGGCCTAGCGGGAGCGGGCTCCTACGAGCAGAACTTC.

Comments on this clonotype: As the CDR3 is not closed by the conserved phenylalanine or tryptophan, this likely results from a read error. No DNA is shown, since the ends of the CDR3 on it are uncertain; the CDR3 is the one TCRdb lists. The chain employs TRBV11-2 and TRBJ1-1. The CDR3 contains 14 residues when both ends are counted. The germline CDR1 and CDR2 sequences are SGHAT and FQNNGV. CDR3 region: CASSLVGRGTEVCS.

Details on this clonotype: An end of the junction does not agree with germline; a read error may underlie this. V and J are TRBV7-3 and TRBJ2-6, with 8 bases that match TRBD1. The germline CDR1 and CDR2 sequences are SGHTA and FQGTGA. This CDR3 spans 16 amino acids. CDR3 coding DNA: TGTGCCAGCAGCTTACAGGGGGCTGCTGGGGCCAAGGTCCTGACTTTC. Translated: CASSLQGAAGAKVLTF.

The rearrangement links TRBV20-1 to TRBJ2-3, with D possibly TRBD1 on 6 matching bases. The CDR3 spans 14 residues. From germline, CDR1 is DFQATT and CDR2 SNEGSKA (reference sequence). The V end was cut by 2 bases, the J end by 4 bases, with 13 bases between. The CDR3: CSARQSQGSDTQYF. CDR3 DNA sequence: TGCAGTGCTAGACAGTCACAGGGTTCAGATACGCAGTATTTT.